The clone carrying this T cell receptor (beta chain) was seen a single time. The target antigen is unknown. Only in-frame clones appear in the TCRdb table, and some are missing; sequencing was by immunoSEQ multiplex PCR. Among under 250,000 clones listed, over 65% were seen once. The data were obtained in a study of cytomegalovirus exposure and HLA in healthy donors. Study outcomes and limitations: A list of 150 or so TCR beta chains associated with cytomegalovirus was given.

The CDR3 loop spans 17 amino acids. V dropped 3 bases and J dropped 3; count of bases not matched to a gene: 5. Germline V gene data show CDR1 as SGDLS and CDR2 as YYNGEE. The rearrangement links TRBV9 to TRBJ2-1; 14 nucleotides line up with TRBD2. Specimen: PBMCs. This receptor was identified in a woman in her late teens or twenties in good health and CMV-seronegative. DNA of the CDR3: TGTGCCAGCAGCGATCCCGGGACTAGCGGGGGCTACAATGAGCAGTTCTTC. Amino acids: CASSDPGTSGGYNEQFF. The variable domain in full, completed from reference TRBV9 and TRBJ2-1, reads DSGVTQTPKHLITATGQRVTLRCSPRSGDLSVYWYQQSLDQGLQFLIQYYNGEERAKGNILERFSAQQFPDLHSELNLSSLELGDSALYFCASSDPGTSGGYNEQFFGPGTRLTVL.